This T cell receptor (beta chain) was obtained from a study of CD8+CD57+ T cells in acquired aplastic anemia. Study-level information: On average, sorted CD4+ and CD8+ cells gave around 3.3 ug of DNA.

Investigators profiled TCR beta VDJ and CDR3 from genomic DNA template. TCRdb itself ran the reads through MiXCR, one entry per CDR3 protein. The profile covers around 180,000 distinct CDR3 sequences, with less than 50% appearing a single time and 10% to 15% taken by the ten largest. An expansion of CD8+CD57+ cells by flow cytometry had been shown in patients chosen for sequencing. V lost 0 bases and J lost 4; bases outside the gene matches: 4. This CDR3 is built from 16 residues. Germline values: CDR1 LNHNV, CDR2 YYDKDF (reference sequence). The sequenced sample was sorted CD4+, CD8+, or CD8+CD57+ T cells (not recorded which) from PBMCs. The receptor was isolated from a human donor with aplastic anemia. The chain combines TRBV15 with TRBJ2-3; 10 bases are shared with TRBD1. CDR3 coding DNA: TGTGCCACCAGCAGAGATCGCGGGACAGGGGCAGATACGCAGTATTTT. Its translation: CATSRDRGTGADTQYF.